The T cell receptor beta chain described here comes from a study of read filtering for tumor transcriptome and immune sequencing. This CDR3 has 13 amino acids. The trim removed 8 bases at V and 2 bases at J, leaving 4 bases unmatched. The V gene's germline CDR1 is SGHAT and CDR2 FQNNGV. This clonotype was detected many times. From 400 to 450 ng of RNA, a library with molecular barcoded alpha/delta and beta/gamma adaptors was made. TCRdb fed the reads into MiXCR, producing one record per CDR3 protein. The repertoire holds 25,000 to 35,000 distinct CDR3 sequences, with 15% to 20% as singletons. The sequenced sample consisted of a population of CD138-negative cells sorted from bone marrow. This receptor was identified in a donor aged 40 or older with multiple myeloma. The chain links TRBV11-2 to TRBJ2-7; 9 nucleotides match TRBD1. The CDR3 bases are TGTGCCAGCCAGGACAGGGGTACCTACGAGCAGTACTTC. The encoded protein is CASQDRGTYEQYF.